This paragraph reports one T cell receptor beta chain. Its antigen is undetermined. This sample was taken from a study of monozygotic twins with inflammatory bowel disease. Study-wide results and limits: A reduction in TCRbeta diversity (inverse Simpson) was seen in IBD patients relative to healthy co-twins. Varying immunosuppressive regimens may have increased patient repertoire variability.

Germline V gene lookup returns CDR1 SGHTA and CDR2 FQGNSA. The CDR3 consists of 17 residues. Addition of UMIs with a 6-nucleotide sample barcode was achieved by template switching. TCRdb re-called the 5' RACE reads; one entry per CDR3 protein, DNA not given. Listed are fewer than 550,000 distinct CDR3 sequences; 2% to 3% falls within the top ten. The TCR was taken from a human donor with ulcerative colitis or Crohn's disease, or a healthy co-twin of an affected twin (not recorded which). The sequenced material came from blood. This rearrangement joins TRBV7-2 to TRBJ2-1; TCRdb's D call of TRBD2 is untestable without DNA. The CDR3 protein is CASTKTSGSSFSNEQFF.